The source of this TCR beta chain is a study of control samples from healthy donors and cancer patients. Germline values: CDR1 SGHRS, CDR2 YFSETQ. V lost 4 bases and J lost 2, with 10 bases in between. This CDR3 is built from 15 residues. The method was immunoSEQ multiplex PCR; TCRdb's version includes in-frame clones alone and lacks a portion of them. The table shows some 57,000 clones, with over 85% occurring only once. The TCR was taken from a man aged 30 to 39 in good health. The chain recombines TRBV5-1 with TRBJ2-6; D is perhaps TRBD1 (5 bases). Sample: blood. The CDR3 loop reads CASSPQGTGANVLTF. The CDR3 DNA reads TGCGCCAGCAGCCCGCAGGGTACTGGGGCCAACGTCCTGACTTTC.